This is a list of T cell receptor beta chains from one sample in a study of siplizumab effects on memory and regulatory T cells. Sequencing used immunoSEQ multiplex PCR; TCRdb keeps in-frame clones, though not all of them. This sample has about 120,000 clones, with about 95% found just once. Material for sequencing was non-Treg CD4+ T cells sorted from blood. All receptors come from a human donor in good health. Both conserved end residues are trimmed from each CDR3. The order of the fields is V gene, CDR3 protein.

TRBV7-9	ASSSQSGRAGEQY
TRBV5-1	ASSIHAGERPNYGYT
TRBV19	ASLGHSNQPQH
TRBV4-1	ASSQNHYNEQF
TRBV6-5	ASSYPDWNEQY
TRBV6-1	ATHFRDRVSYEQY
TRBV21-1	ASSKAQRPAYEQY
TRBV7-3	ASSSRVGEEEYNEQF
TRBV7-6	ASSLLAPGQGSKHGYT
TRBV5-1	ASSLGTSITDTQY
TRBV29-1	SVPTSGSSGANVLT
TRBV5-1	ASSLERSWNEQF
TRBV6-5	ASRLQGNQPQH
TRBV15	ATSRVTGLGQETQY
TRBV28	ASREENTGELF
TRBV5-6	ASSLNPRRGGRTF
TRBV4-1	ASSLIEGLETQY
TRBV12-5	ASGLEINTEAF
TRBV19	ATGGALDTQY
TRBV27	ASSFYRGLLGGIDEQY
TRBV5-1	ASSLATGIATGELF
TRBV5-4	ASSSAGGGQGNTIY
TRBV5-1	ASFPPGQQETQY
TRBV5-1	ASSLGGYSNQPQH
TRBV15	ATRDRGFGDYSPLH
TRBV6-5	ASNRQETQY
TRBV15	ATKDRGPTNTGELF
TRBV5-6	ASSFRPTLYNSPLH